One sample yielded the 16 T cell receptor beta chains listed below, sequenced in a study of T cell responses to AZD1222 COVID-19 vaccine. Data came from immunoSEQ multiplex PCR; TCRdb stores just in-frame clones and leaves some out. Of about 54,000 clones listed, roughly 90% were seen once; the top ten hold about 14%. Material: peripheral blood, obtained 28 days after the second AZD1222 dose. The receptors here all came from an adult who received the AZD1222 COVID-19 vaccine.

This chain uses TRBV5-1 with TRBJ2-2, with D tentatively TRBD2 (6 bases). Germline CDR1 and CDR2: SGHRS and YFSETQ. Trimming cost V 0 bases and J 0 bases, with 9 bases left between them. This CDR3 region has 16 residues. CDR3 nucleotides: TGCGCCAGCAGCTTGGAGCGGGTAACGAACACCGGGGAGCTGTTTTTT. It specifies CASSLERVTNTGELFF.

Only one count was recorded for this clone. The V gene is TRBV2, the J gene TRBJ2-5, with unresolved D. The length of the CDR3 is 15 residues. Trimming removed 2 bases at V and 4 bases at J, with 14 bases between. Germline V gene sequence: CDR1 SNHLY, CDR2 FYNNEI. CDR3 DNA: TGTGCCAGCAGTGAATACGGCCGGTCGGGAGAGACCCAGTACTTC. This codes for CASSEYGRSGETQYF.

J is TRBJ1-5 and V is TRBV27; TRBD1 aligns across 8 bases. Germline-derived CDR1 and CDR2 are MNHEY and SMNVEV (reference sequence). The CDR3 totals 16 residues. After removal of 5 bases from V and 5 bases from J, the junction contained 11 bases not matched to a gene. CDR3 sequence: CASSTLSGGSDQPQHF. The CDR3 coding sequence is TGTGCCAGCAGTACACTCTCAGGGGGCTCGGATCAGCCCCAGCATTTT.

In nucleotides, the CDR3 is TGCAGCGTTCGCACCGAGGGGGGAAGTGGCTACACCTTC. It codes for CSVRTEGGSGYTF. The chain joins TRBV29-1 to TRBJ1-2, with D perhaps TRBD1 (6 bases). This CDR3 is 13 amino acids long. Trimming cost V 5 bases and J 7 bases, with 17 bases left between them. Germline CDR1 reads SQVTM; CDR2 reads ANQGSEA.

This clone was observed a single time. This sequence joins TRBV2 and TRBJ1-2; D not resolved. There are 11 residues in the CDR3. With 7 bases removed from V and 8 bases from J, the gap between germline ends came to 11 bases. CDR1 is SNHLY, CDR2 FYNNEI, per germline. This CDR3 reads CASKITGGYTF. CDR3 DNA: TGTGCCAGCAAGATTACGGGCGGCTACACCTTC.

V usage is TRBV5-4 and J usage is TRBJ1-6; 7 bases are a match to TRBD1. V shed 4 bases, J shed 4 bases, and the junction held 5 bases outside the gene matches. CDR1 and CDR2 (germline): SGHNT, YYREEE (reference sequence). The CDR3 is made up of 15 amino acids. CDR3 amino acids: CASSTRDSYNSPLHF. The CDR3 bases are TGTGCCAGCAGCACCCGGGACAGTTATAATTCACCCCTCCACTTT.

The rearrangement links TRBV29-1 to TRBJ2-3; 8 bases match TRBD2. J gave up 6 bases and V 4 bases, and 12 bases lay outside the gene matches. The CDR3 totals 15 residues. Germline V gene data show CDR1 as SQVTM and CDR2 as ANQGSEA. CDR3 in amino acids: CSVGSPGVAGDTQYF. DNA for the CDR3: TGCAGCGTTGGGTCGCCCGGGGTAGCGGGGGATACGCAGTATTTT.

This rearrangement joins TRBV18 to TRBJ1-2; D might be TRBD1 (6 bases). CDR1 KGHSH and CDR2 LQKENI come from the germline V gene. Trimming left V 6 bases short and J 2 bases short, with 10 bases between. CDR3 length equals 13 residues. The CDR3 is CASSPDRNYGYTF. The CDR3 DNA is TGTGCCAGCTCCCCCGACAGGAACTATGGCTACACCTTC.

The rearrangement links TRBV27 to TRBJ2-3, with 9 bases aligning to TRBD1. The CDR3 has 15 residues. Germline CDR1 MNHEY, CDR2 SMNVEV (reference sequence). The trim removed 6 bases at V and 3 bases at J, leaving 7 bases unmatched. CDR3 DNA sequence: TGTGCCAGCAGATTGACCGGGACAGGGACAGATACGCAGTATTTT. Its translation is CASRLTGTGTDTQYF.

This clone has just one count. The chain carries TRBV25-1 and TRBJ2-7; the match to TRBD1 covers 8 bases. CDR3 length: 14 residues. V gave up 6 bases and J gave up 2 bases; unmatched junction bases: 6. The germline gives CDR1 MGHDK, CDR2 SYGVNS. Written as DNA, the CDR3 is TGTGCCAGCAGGGACAGGGTAAACACCTACGAGCAGTACTTC. Translating it yields CASRDRVNTYEQYF.

The chain joins TRBV11-3 to TRBJ2-3; 12 bases match TRBD2. In germline, CDR1 is SGHNT, CDR2 YENEEA. There are 18 residues in the CDR3. The ends lost 0 bases at V and 2 bases at J; junction bases unmatched: 6. The CDR3 loop is CASSLDEGLAGNTDTQYF. Written as DNA, the CDR3 is TGTGCCAGCAGCTTAGATGAAGGACTAGCGGGGAACACAGATACGCAGTATTTT. Complete variable domain (other parts from reference TRBV11-3 and TRBJ2-3): EAGVVQSPRYKIIEKKQPVAFWCNPISGHNTLYWYLQNLGQGPELLIRYENEEAVDDSQLPKDRFSAERLKGVDSTLKIQPAELGDSAVYLCASSLDEGLAGNTDTQYFGPGTRLTVL.

This clone came up a few times. The chain couples TRBV7-6 to TRBJ2-2; D call uncertain. This CDR3 comprises 17 residues. V lost 5 bases to trimming and J lost 5 bases, with 21 bases between them. Germline loops: CDR1 SGHVS, CDR2 FNYEAQ. The CDR3 loop is CASSHSGGGRLTGELFF. CDR3 in DNA: TGTGCCAGCAGCCACTCGGGCGGTGGCCGCTTAACCGGGGAGCTGTTTTTT.

The CDR3 spells CASSKGPEQPQHF. DNA of the CDR3: TGTGCCAGCAGTAAGGGGCCGGAGCAGCCCCAGCATTTT. V gene TRBV9 combines with J gene TRBJ1-5; D might be TRBD1 (5 bases). Germline V gene data show CDR1 as SGDLS and CDR2 as YYNGEE. With 5 bases removed from V and 7 bases from J, the gap between germline ends came to 13 bases. The CDR3 spans 13 residues.

The chain combines TRBV3-1 (or the pseudogene TRBV3-2) with TRBJ2-5; 10 bases agree with TRBD1. The CDR3 covers 16 residues. Germline loops: CDR1 LGHDT, CDR2 YNNKEL (reference sequence). V lost 2 bases, J lost 2 bases, and 5 bases stayed unmatched. The CDR3 DNA follows: TGTGCCAGCAGCCAATGGACAGGGGGAACTCAAGAGACCCAGTACTTC. This sequence encodes CASSQWTGGTQETQYF.

The chain employs TRBV19 and TRBJ1-2; no definite D call. This CDR3 contains 14 residues. V lost 4 bases, J lost 3 bases, and 12 bases lay in between. In germline, CDR1 is LNHDA, CDR2 SQIVND (reference sequence). CDR3 DNA: TGTGCCAGTAGTAACCGGGGTCCAGACTATGGCTACACCTTC. This gives the protein CASSNRGPDYGYTF.

This sequence joins TRBV7-9 and TRBJ1-2; TRBD1 is a possible D gene (6 bases). The germline V and J ends were trimmed by 3 bases and 8 bases, with 16 bases remaining between them. Germline CDR1 is SEHNR and CDR2 is FQNEAQ (reference sequence). This CDR3 comprises 14 residues. CDR3 in DNA: TGTGCCAGCAGCTTGGGACACGGATCTGAGGGCTACACCTTC. This encodes CASSLGHGSEGYTF.